This T cell receptor (beta chain) emerged from a study of T cell responses to AZD1222 COVID-19 vaccine. This clone was recorded only once. Method: immunoSEQ multiplex PCR; TCRdb's copy keeps in-frame clones and lacks some. The sample includes 200,000 or so clones, just over 90% of them seen just once. The sequence was collected from an adult in good health. The specimen was peripheral blood, collected on day 0 of MenACWY control vaccination.

The DNA of the CDR3 is TGTGCCAGCAGCTTAGGAGGCAGTCGGGTCGCCAATGAGCAGTTCTTC. Translating it yields CASSLGGSRVANEQFF. The chain is built from TRBV7-8 and TRBJ2-1; D remains ambiguous. The CDR3 contains 16 residues. CDR1 is SGHVS and CDR2 is FQNEAQ in the germline V gene. The V end was cut by 1 base, the J end by 6 bases, with 16 bases between.